This T cell receptor beta chain was identified during a study of vaccination and CD4 T cells after COVID-19. Study context: In the convalescent cohort, there were six males and four females, two of them Hispanic.

Treatment of the sample: roughly 10-day PBMC culture with coronavirus spike peptide pools or control peptides (ViraFEST assay). Oncomine TCR Beta short-read sequencing was applied to DNA from cultured CD4+ T cells. MiXCR, run by TCRdb on the PCR reads, gives a single entry per CDR3 protein. The sample shows under 25,000 distinct CDR3 sequences, over 55% of them seen only once. About this clonotype itself: Its antigen is still unknown.

V lost 3 bases and J lost 7, with 10 bases in between. Germline V lookup: CDR1 MNHEY, CDR2 SVGAGI. The CDR3 loop spans 13 amino acids. The chain combines TRBV6-5 with TRBJ2-1; D is uncertain. The sequence derives from a human donor who had recovered from COVID-19. Sequenced sample: CD4+ T cells from blood, cultured in vitro. The CDR3, as DNA: TGTGCCAGCAGTTATGGGCCGAGTAATGAGCAGTTCTTC. Amino acids: CASSYGPSNEQFF.